Presented here are 31 T cell receptor beta chains from one specimen sequenced in a study of blood T cell repertoires in COVID-19. Clones were read by immunoSEQ multiplex PCR, and TCRdb kept only the in-frame ones, dropping some. The sample holds 300,000 or so clones, 80% to 90% seen once. Sequencing was carried out using peripheral blood. These receptors all stem from a woman between 40 and 55 years old with acute or convalescent COVID-19.

The chain employs TRBV6-6 and TRBJ1-1; D not certain. The length of the CDR3 is 14 residues. With 7 bases removed from V and 1 base from J, the gap between germline ends came to 13 bases. Germline V lookup: CDR1 MNHNY, CDR2 SVGAGI (reference sequence). CDR3 sequence: CASTHGFWNTEAFF. DNA for the CDR3: TGTGCCAGCACCCACGGGTTTTGGAACACTGAAGCTTTCTTT.

The chain employs TRBV6-6 and TRBJ2-1, with a tentative D call TRBD2 (6 bases). V lost 6 bases, J lost 8 bases, and 17 bases lay in between. The germline V gene encodes CDR1 MNHNY and CDR2 SVGAGI (reference sequence). The length of the CDR3 is 14 residues. DNA of the CDR3: TGTGCCAGCAGGCAGGGACCCTGGGGGGATGAGCAGTTCTTC. It encodes CASRQGPWGDEQFF.

This chain links TRBV10-1 with TRBJ2-5; 14 bases agree with TRBD2. The V gene's germline CDR1 is WNHNN and CDR2 SYGVQD (reference sequence). With 6 bases clipped from V and 5 bases from J, the junction kept 2 bases outside the gene matches. The CDR3 length is 14 residues. For the CDR3, the DNA is TGCGCCAGCAGCGGACTAGCGGGGGGTGAGACCCAGTACTTC. This sequence encodes CASSGLAGGETQYF.

The genes are TRBV7-2 and TRBJ1-5, with 11 bases that match TRBD1. The V and J ends lost 2 bases and 3 bases, in that order; junction bases with no gene match: 3. This CDR3 spans 16 amino acids. Per germline, CDR1 SGHTA and CDR2 FQGNSA. The CDR3 region has the DNA TGTGCCAGCAGCTTACCGGGACAGGGGGTCAATCAGCCCCAGCATTTT. Protein product: CASSLPGQGVNQPQHF.

This clone is a singleton in its sample. The chain has TRBV2 and TRBJ2-5; tentatively, D is TRBD2 (6 bases). Germline V gene data show CDR1 as SNHLY and CDR2 as FYNNEI. Trimming took 9 bases from V and 5 from J, leaving 10 bases between them. This CDR3 has 11 amino acids. This CDR3 is CARRDFETQYF. In DNA form, the CDR3 reads TGTGCCAGGCGGGACTTCGAGACCCAGTACTTC.

V gene TRBV6-4 combines with J gene TRBJ2-3, with 9 bases fitting TRBD1. The ends lost 2 bases at V and 3 bases at J; junction bases unmatched: 0. CDR1 and CDR2 from the germline V gene are MRHNA and SNTAGT. This CDR3 is 14 amino acids long. CDR3 nucleotide sequence: TGTGCCAGCAGTGACGGGACAGGGACAGATACGCAGTATTTT. Translation: CASSDGTGTDTQYF.

The chain carries TRBV7-2 and TRBJ2-5; D possibly corresponds to TRBD1 (6 bases). The germline gives CDR1 SGHTA, CDR2 FQGNSA. Trimming pared 7 bases from V and 1 base from J, leaving 13 bases between. This CDR3 has 14 residues. The CDR3 nucleotides are TGTGCCAGCACCCAAATCAGGGGCCAAGAGACCCAGTACTTC. Translated: CASTQIRGQETQYF.

The chain has TRBV7-2 and TRBJ1-2; D unclear. Per the germline V gene, CDR1 is SGHTA and CDR2 is FQGNSA. V lost 5 bases, J lost 0 bases, and 10 bases lay in between. The CDR3 consists of 14 residues. The CDR3 sequence: CASSRYRANYGYTF. CDR3 DNA sequence: TGTGCCAGCAGCCGTTACCGGGCTAACTATGGCTACACCTTC.

This chain links TRBV18 with TRBJ1-2; 9 bases are a match to TRBD1. Germline assignment: CDR1 KGHSH and CDR2 LQKENI. V gave up 1 base and J gave up 8 bases; unmatched junction bases: 2. The CDR3 runs to 13 residues. CDR3 in amino acids: CASSPQDRGGYTF. CDR3 sequence (DNA): TGTGCCAGCTCACCACAGGACAGGGGAGGCTACACCTTC.

This clone appeared once. This chain links TRBV13 with TRBJ2-7; 7 bases are shared with TRBD2. The germline CDR1 and CDR2 sequences are PRHDT and FYEKMQ (reference sequence). The CDR3 covers 13 residues. V lost 3 bases to trimming and J lost 6 bases; unmatched junction nucleotides: 5. DNA of the CDR3: TGTGCCAGCAGCTTCGGGGGGAATGGCGAGCAGTACGTC. Its translation is CASSFGGNGEQYV.

J is TRBJ1-2 and V is TRBV14, with D possibly being TRBD1 (6 bases). The CDR3 contains 15 residues. Trimming took 1 base from V and 4 from J, leaving 13 bases between them. The germline gives CDR1 SGHDN, CDR2 FVKESK. The CDR3 nucleotides read TGTGCCAGCAGCCAAGTGGCAGGGGCTCGCTATGGCTACACCTTC. Protein sequence: CASSQVAGARYGYTF.

This clone was seen a handful of times. The rearrangement uses TRBV9 and TRBJ1-3, with no clear D. Trimming took off 3 bases at V and 0 bases at J, with 10 bases between the two ends. This CDR3 has 15 amino acids. Germline V gene lookup returns CDR1 SGDLS and CDR2 YYNGEE. CDR3 residues: CASSEGTISGNTIYF. CDR3 DNA sequence: TGTGCCAGCAGCGAAGGTACTATCTCTGGAAACACCATATATTTT.

The rearrangement links TRBV21-1 to TRBJ1-1; the table calls TRBD1, which could not be checked here. TRBV21-1 is classified as a pseudogene. The CDR3 contains 14 residues. The CDR3 spells CATYRGRLGTEAFF. CDR3 nucleotides: TGTGCCACCTACAGGGGGCGGCTGGGGACTGAAGCTTTCTTT.

This sequence joins TRBV2 and TRBJ1-1, with unresolved D. V was cut by 3 bases and J by 5 bases, with 16 bases left in between. This CDR3 is 15 amino acids long. Germline values: CDR1 SNHLY, CDR2 FYNNEI. As DNA, the CDR3 is TGTGCCAGCAGTGACAGAGGGATTGGGGTTACTGAAGCTTTCTTT. Protein product: CASSDRGIGVTEAFF.

The chain uses TRBV19 and TRBJ1-1; D is perhaps TRBD1 (6 bases). The germline gives CDR1 LNHDA, CDR2 SQIVND (reference sequence). The CDR3 consists of 13 residues. With 5 bases removed from V and 12 bases from J, the gap between germline ends came to 19 bases. CDR3 region: CASSVTGSVVTFF. The CDR3 DNA reads as TGTGCCAGTAGTGTAACAGGGTCGGTGGTAACTTTCTTT. Looking up the rest from reference TRBV19 and TRBJ1-1 gives the full variable domain: DGGITQSPKYLFRKEGQNVTLSCEQNLNHDAMYWYRQDPGQGLRLIYYSQIVNDFQKGDIAEGYSVSREKKESFPLTVTSAQKNPTAFYLCASSVTGSVVTFFGQGTRLTVV.

The chain joins TRBV6-5 to TRBJ1-1; 8 nucleotides align to TRBD1. Looked up from germline, CDR1 is MNHEY and CDR2 is SVGAGI. The CDR3 spans 13 residues. The junction had 4 bases not matched to a gene; V was cut back by 6 bases and J by 4 bases. CDR3 sequence: CASSSTGGTEAFF. DNA for the CDR3: TGTGCCAGCAGCTCCACAGGGGGCACTGAAGCTTTCTTT.

CDR3 sequence: CASSLGSVANYGYTF. CDR3 sequence (DNA): TGTGCCAGCAGCTTAGGAAGCGTAGCTAACTATGGCTACACCTTC. The rearrangement links TRBV7-8 to TRBJ1-2; D is unresolved. Germline V gives CDR1 SGHVS, CDR2 FQNEAQ. Trimming took off 1 base at V and 0 bases at J, with 9 bases between the two ends. The CDR3 is made up of 15 amino acids.

The chain couples TRBV6-1 to TRBJ1-5; D call uncertain. The V gene lost 2 bases and the J gene lost 0 bases, with 5 bases spanning the gap. The CDR3 has 14 amino acids. Germline assignment: CDR1 MNHNS and CDR2 SASEGT. The CDR3 spells CASSELYSNQPQHF. In DNA, the CDR3 is TGTGCCAGCAGTGAACTCTATAGCAATCAGCCCCAGCATTTT.

There are a few counts of this clone. The chain is built from TRBV6-5 and TRBJ1-3; possible D gene TRBD1, 6 bases. The CDR3 totals 15 residues. Trimming pared 5 bases from V and 1 base from J, leaving 12 bases between. CDR1 and CDR2 from the germline V gene are MNHEY and SVGAGI. As DNA, the CDR3 is TGTGCCAGCAGTACAACAGGGCTATCTGGAAACACCATATATTTT. Protein product: CASSTTGLSGNTIYF.

V gene TRBV5-1 combines with J gene TRBJ1-2, with D unclear. V lost 7 bases and J 2 bases, leaving 12 bases between the germline ends. There are 13 residues in the CDR3. In germline, CDR1 is SGHRS, CDR2 YFSETQ. The CDR3 here is CASRTDSNYGYTF. The CDR3 DNA reads as TGCGCCAGCCGAACAGATTCCAACTATGGCTACACCTTC.

This chain joins TRBV5-1 and TRBJ1-2; TRBD1 is a possible D gene (6 bases). Trimming pared 0 bases from V and 4 bases from J, leaving 25 bases between. The CDR3 extends over 19 amino acids. The germline gives CDR1 SGHRS, CDR2 YFSETQ. CDR3 sequence (DNA): TGCGCCAGCAGCTTGGCCTTTACAGGGAGCCCGGGTGGGACCTATGGCTACACCTTC. Amino acid sequence: CASSLAFTGSPGGTYGYTF.

This clone was observed a few times. This chain connects TRBV5-1 to TRBJ1-2; 12 bases map to TRBD1. Trimming cost V 4 bases and J 6 bases; bases outside gene matches: 7. This CDR3 is built from 15 residues. The germline V gene has CDR1 SGHRS and CDR2 YFSETQ. CDR3 coding DNA: TGCGCCAGCAGCCCAAGGGACAGGGGGCGGAATGGCTACACCTTC. Translated, it gives CASSPRDRGRNGYTF. Looking up the rest from reference TRBV5-1 and TRBJ1-2 gives the full variable domain: KAGVTQTPRYLIKTRGQQVTLSCSPISGHRSVSWYQQTPGQGLQFLFEYFSETQRNKGNFPGRFSGRQFSNSRSEMNVSTLELGDSALYLCASSPRDRGRNGYTFGSGTRLTVV.

The J gene is TRBJ2-5, the V gene TRBV7-2, with TRBD1 matching 8 bases. V lost 6 bases to trimming and J lost 0 bases; unmatched junction nucleotides: 3. Germline V gene data show CDR1 as SGHTA and CDR2 as FQGNSA. The length of the CDR3 is 14 residues. The CDR3 spells CASSRDRNQETQYF. The CDR3 region has the DNA TGTGCCAGCAGTCGGGACAGGAACCAAGAGACCCAGTACTTC. Using reference TRBV7-2 and TRBJ2-5 for the parts outside the CDR3, the full variable domain is GAGVSQSPSNKVTEKGKDVELRCDPISGHTALYWYRQSLGQGLEFLIYFQGNSAPDKSGLPSDRFSAERTGGSVSTLTIQRTQQEDSAVYLCASSRDRNQETQYFGPGTRLLVL.

This sequence joins TRBV10-3 and TRBJ1-5; 11 nucleotides agree with TRBD1. The germline V gene encodes CDR1 ENHRY and CDR2 SYGVKD. CDR3 length: 15 residues. Unmatched junction bases numbered 5, after V lost 5 bases and J lost 5 bases. The CDR3 reads CAISTGQGVDQPQHF. In DNA, the CDR3 is TGTGCCATCAGTACGGGACAGGGGGTCGATCAGCCCCAGCATTTT.

This sequence joins TRBV29-1 and TRBJ1-1; D unclear. V gave up 2 bases and J gave up 0 bases, with 4 bases separating them. The CDR3 loop spans 12 amino acids. Looked up from germline, CDR1 is SQVTM and CDR2 is ANQGSEA. The CDR3 loop reads CSVELLNTEAFF. CDR3 nucleotide sequence: TGCAGCGTTGAACTCCTGAACACTGAAGCTTTCTTT.

In this sample, this clone turned up once. J is TRBJ1-2 and V is TRBV5-5; perhaps TRBD1 as D (6 bases). This CDR3 comprises 12 residues. Germline V gives CDR1 SGHKS, CDR2 YYEKEE (reference sequence). Trimming took off 2 bases at V and 6 bases at J, with 8 bases between the two ends. In DNA, the CDR3 is TGTGCCAGCAGCTTACCAGGGGATGGCTACACCTTC. Amino acid sequence: CASSLPGDGYTF.

The V call is TRBV5-4, the J call TRBJ2-3, with TRBD2 matching 10 bases. Germline values: CDR1 SGHNT, CDR2 YYREEE (reference sequence). This CDR3 is 14 amino acids long. J lost 7 bases, V lost 9 bases, and 11 bases had no gene match. The CDR3, as DNA: TGTGCCACCACCAGCGGGGGGGCCGGGAATACGCAGTATTTT. Protein sequence: CATTSGGAGNTQYF.

This clone was found once. This rearrangement joins TRBV19 to TRBJ1-3; the D gene is possibly TRBD1 (5 bases). The CDR3 loop spans 16 amino acids. Germline V gives CDR1 LNHDA, CDR2 SQIVND (reference sequence). Trimming left V 7 bases short and J 0 bases short, with 16 bases between. The DNA for the CDR3 is TGTGCCAGTACTCCGGGAGGGGCCCTCTCTGGAAACACCATATATTTT. Its protein is CASTPGGALSGNTIYF. The whole variable domain, remainder taken from reference TRBV19 and TRBJ1-3, is DGGITQSPKYLFRKEGQNVTLSCEQNLNHDAMYWYRQDPGQGLRLIYYSQIVNDFQKGDIAEGYSVSREKKESFPLTVTSAQKNPTAFYLCASTPGGALSGNTIYFGEGSWLTVV.

The V gene is TRBV19, the J gene TRBJ1-1, with 8 bases matching TRBD1. Germline CDR1 and CDR2: LNHDA and SQIVND (reference sequence). The CDR3 length is 16 residues. Unmatched junction bases numbered 5, after V lost 2 bases and J lost 0 bases. The chain's CDR3 is CASSIQGATMNTEAFF. In DNA, the CDR3 is TGTGCCAGTAGTATACAGGGGGCTACCATGAACACTGAAGCTTTCTTT.

The chain carries TRBV14 and TRBJ2-7; D may be TRBD1 (6 bases). Germline CDR1 is SGHDN and CDR2 is FVKESK. Trimming cost V 3 bases and J 1 base, with 7 bases left between them. This CDR3 comprises 13 residues. The chain's CDR3 is CASSHGQSYEQYV. The CDR3 DNA follows: TGTGCCAGCAGCCACGGACAGTCCTACGAGCAGTACGTC.

The rearrangement links TRBV12-5 to TRBJ1-2; possible D gene TRBD1, 5 bases. The V and J ends lost 6 bases and 1 base respectively, with 21 bases between them. This CDR3 has 17 residues. Germline CDR1 LGHNT, CDR2 FRNRAP. The CDR3 nucleotides are TGTGCTAGTGGACCGACGGCGGGGCAGAACTTTAACTATGGCTACACCTTC. This translates into CASGPTAGQNFNYGYTF. Full variable domain (rest looked up from reference TRBV12-5 and TRBJ1-2): DARVTQTPRHKVTEMGQEVTMRCQPILGHNTVFWYRQTMMQGLELLAYFRNRAPLDDSGMPKDRFSAEMPDATLATLKIQPSEPRDSAVYFCASGPTAGQNFNYGYTFGSGTRLTVV.